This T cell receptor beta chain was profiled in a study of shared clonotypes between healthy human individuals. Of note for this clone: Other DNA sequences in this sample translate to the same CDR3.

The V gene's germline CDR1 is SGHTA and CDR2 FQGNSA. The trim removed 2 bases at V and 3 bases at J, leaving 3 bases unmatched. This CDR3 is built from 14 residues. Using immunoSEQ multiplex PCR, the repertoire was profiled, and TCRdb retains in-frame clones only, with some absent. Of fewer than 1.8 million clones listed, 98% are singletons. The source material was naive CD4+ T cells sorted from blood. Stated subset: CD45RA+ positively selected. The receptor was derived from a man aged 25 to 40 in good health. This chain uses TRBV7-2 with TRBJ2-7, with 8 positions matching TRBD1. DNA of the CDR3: TGTGCCAGCAGCTTAAGACAGGGGAGCTACGAGCAGTACTTC. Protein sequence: CASSLRQGSYEQYF.